Below, one TCR beta chain is given with its context. These data belong to a study of control samples from healthy donors and cancer patients. CDR3 length equals 14 residues. V was pared by 2 bases and J by 5 bases, with 13 bases between. CDR1 and CDR2 (germline): SGHTA, FQGNSA. Produced via immunoSEQ multiplex PCR; TCRdb's table is partial and in-frame only. The sample holds tens of thousands of clones; roughly 85% are singletons and the top ten take roughly 5.5%. The sample comprised blood. The chain joins TRBV7-2 to TRBJ2-7; D possibly corresponds to TRBD1 (6 bases). The receptor was derived from a man between 35 and 55 years old in good health. The DNA of the CDR3 is TGTGCCAGCAGCTTACGCAGGGGCTCAGACGAGCAGTACTTC. Translating gives CASSLRRGSDEQYF.